This TCR beta chain stems from a study of technical replicates of blood from a few donors (dated by TCRdb to about 2017). Note on this clone: This clone's antigen is unknown. No much larger clone exists at a distance of one base, and base qualities are not known.

Preparation of the library involved the immunoSEQ multiplex PCR assay. Here the immuneACCESS table is served through TCRdb, limited to in-frame sequences with V and J called. Missing clones are a known gap in these copies; in checked studies unresolved V genes cover under half, and the rest lacks a known reason. In this sample the table shows about 80,000 clones, nearly 98% of which occur a single time. The leading ten clones occupy around 0.15% of the sample. According to the germline V gene, CDR1 reads MNHEY and CDR2 reads SVGAGI. V is cut back by 5 bases and J by 4 bases, with 6 bases in the junction unmatched. Including cysteine and phenylalanine, the CDR3 has 14 amino acids. CDR3 DNA only is kept here, 42 bases in frame from base 1.

Sequenced sample: T cells isolated from PBMCs. The clonotype was recovered from a human donor in good health. The sequence links TRBV6-5 to TRBJ1-2, with TRBD1 matching 8 junction bases. The encoded CDR3 is CASSNRDRFYGYTF. The nucleotide sequence reads as follows: TGTGCCAGCAGTAACCGGGACAGGTTCTATGGCTACACCTTC.